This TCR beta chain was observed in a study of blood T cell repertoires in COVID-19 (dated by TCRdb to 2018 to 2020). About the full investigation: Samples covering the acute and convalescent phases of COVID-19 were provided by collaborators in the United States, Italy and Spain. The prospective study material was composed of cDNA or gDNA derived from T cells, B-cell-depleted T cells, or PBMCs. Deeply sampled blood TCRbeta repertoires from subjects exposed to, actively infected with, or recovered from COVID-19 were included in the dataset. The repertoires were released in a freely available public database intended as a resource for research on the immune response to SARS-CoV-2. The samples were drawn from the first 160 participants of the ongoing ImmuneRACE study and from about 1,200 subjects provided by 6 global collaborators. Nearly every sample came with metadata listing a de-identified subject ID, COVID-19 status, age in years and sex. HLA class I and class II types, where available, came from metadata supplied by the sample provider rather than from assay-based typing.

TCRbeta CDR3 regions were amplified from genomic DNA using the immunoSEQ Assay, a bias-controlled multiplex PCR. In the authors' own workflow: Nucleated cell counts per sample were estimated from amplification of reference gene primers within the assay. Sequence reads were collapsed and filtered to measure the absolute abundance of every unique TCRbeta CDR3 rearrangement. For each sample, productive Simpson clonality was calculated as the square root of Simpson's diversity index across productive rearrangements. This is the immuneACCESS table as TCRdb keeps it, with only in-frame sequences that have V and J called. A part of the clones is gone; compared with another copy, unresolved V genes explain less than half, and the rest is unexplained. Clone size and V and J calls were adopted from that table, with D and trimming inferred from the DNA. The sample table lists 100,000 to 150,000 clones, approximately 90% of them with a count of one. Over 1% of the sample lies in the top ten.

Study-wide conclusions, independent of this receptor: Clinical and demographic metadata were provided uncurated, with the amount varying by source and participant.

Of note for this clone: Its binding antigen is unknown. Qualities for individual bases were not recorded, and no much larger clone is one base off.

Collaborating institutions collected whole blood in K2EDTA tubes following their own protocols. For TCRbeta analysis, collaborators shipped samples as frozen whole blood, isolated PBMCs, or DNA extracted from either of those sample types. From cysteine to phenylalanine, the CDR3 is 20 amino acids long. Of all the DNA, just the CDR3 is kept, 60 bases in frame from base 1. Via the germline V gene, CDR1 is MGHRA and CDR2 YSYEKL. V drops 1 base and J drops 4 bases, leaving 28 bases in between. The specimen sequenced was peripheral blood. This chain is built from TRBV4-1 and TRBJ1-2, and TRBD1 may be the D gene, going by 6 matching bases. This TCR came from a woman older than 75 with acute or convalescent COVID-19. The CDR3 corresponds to CASSQATTGSQGYGAYGYTF. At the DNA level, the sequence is TGCGCCAGCAGCCAAGCCACCACCGGAAGCCAGGGGTACGGAGCCTATGGCTACACCTTC.